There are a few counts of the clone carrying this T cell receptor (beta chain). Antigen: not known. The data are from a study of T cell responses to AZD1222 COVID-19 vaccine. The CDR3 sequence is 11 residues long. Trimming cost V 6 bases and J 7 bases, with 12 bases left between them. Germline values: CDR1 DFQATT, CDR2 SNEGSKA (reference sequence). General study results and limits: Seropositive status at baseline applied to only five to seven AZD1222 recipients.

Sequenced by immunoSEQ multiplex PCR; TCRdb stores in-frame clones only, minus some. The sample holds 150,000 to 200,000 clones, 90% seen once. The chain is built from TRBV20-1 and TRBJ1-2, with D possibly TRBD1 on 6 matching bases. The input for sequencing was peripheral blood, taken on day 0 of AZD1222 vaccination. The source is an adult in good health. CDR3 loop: CSAATGSGYTF. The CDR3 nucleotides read TGCAGTGCCGCTACAGGGAGTGGCTACACCTTC.